The 29 T cell receptor beta chains below were found in one sample sequenced in a study of shared clonotypes between healthy human individuals. Terminally differentiated effector memory CD45RA+ cells were excluded from the naive CD8 cells, which were CD45RO-negative and positively selected for CCR7. Sequencing was performed with immunoSEQ multiplex PCR; in TCRdb, only in-frame clones are kept and a portion is missing. The sample has approximately 840,000 clones, about 96% seen once. Sequenced input: naive CD8+ T cells sorted from blood. The receptors were gathered from a man in his thirties or forties in good health.

The chain carries TRBV4-1 and TRBJ2-7; possibly TRBD1 or TRBD2 for D (5 bases each). Germline V gives CDR1 MGHRA, CDR2 YSYEKL. This CDR3 has 15 amino acids. The germline V and J ends were trimmed by 1 base and 3 bases, with 13 bases remaining between them. The CDR3 coding sequence is TGCGCCAGCAGCCAAGTTGGGGGAGCTGGCTACGAGCAGTACTTC. Translated, it gives CASSQVGGAGYEQYF.

This chain links TRBV7-5 with TRBJ2-7; the D segment call TRBD2 is taken from the table without a DNA check. TRBV7-5 is a pseudogene. The CDR3 is 15 residues long. In DNA, the CDR3 is TGTGTCAGAAGCTTACCTCGTCTAGCGGGTTACGAGCAGTACTTC. Translating gives CVRSLPRLAGYEQYF.

The chain employs TRBV7-8 and TRBJ2-1; 9 bases align to TRBD2. Germline V gene data show CDR1 as SGHVS and CDR2 as FQNEAQ. This CDR3 comprises 15 residues. V was clipped by 8 bases and J by 8 bases; unmatched bases: 13. CDR3 protein: CASGATAGGFYEQFF. The CDR3 bases are TGTGCCAGCGGCGCCACGGCGGGAGGGTTCTATGAGCAGTTCTTC.

The J gene is TRBJ2-7, the V gene TRBV6-1; D unclear. Per germline, CDR1 MNHNS and CDR2 SASEGT. Trimming stripped 3 bases from V and 0 bases from J, with 6 bases between. This CDR3 region has 13 residues. The CDR3 DNA follows: TGTGCCAGCAGTGAGAATAGCTCCTACGAGCAGTACTTC. This encodes CASSENSSYEQYF.

This chain connects TRBV13 to TRBJ2-5; D gene unclear. Trimming removed 6 bases at V and 5 bases at J, with 13 bases between. CDR3 length equals 13 residues. The germline CDR1 and CDR2 sequences are PRHDT and FYEKMQ (reference sequence). The DNA of the CDR3 is TGTGCCAGCAGGGAACAGTTGGAGGAGACCCAGTACTTC. Its protein is CASREQLEETQYF.

The chain carries TRBV28 and TRBJ1-1; no firm D call. CDR3 length equals 14 residues. Germline lookup yields CDR1 MDHEN and CDR2 SYDVKM. Trimming stripped 6 bases from V and 2 bases from J, with 13 bases between. The CDR3 region is CASSSRWGNTEAFF. The CDR3 DNA follows: TGTGCCAGCAGCTCCCGGTGGGGAAACACTGAAGCTTTCTTT.

The gene calls are TRBV4-3 and TRBJ1-1; TRBD1 matches 7 bases. Trimming at V came to 1 base and at J to 8 bases, leaving 7 bases not matched to a gene. Germline V gene sequence: CDR1 LGHNA, CDR2 YSLEER. The CDR3 covers 14 residues. CDR3 in DNA: TGCGCCAGCAGCCAAGGGACAGGTCCGTCCGAAGCTTTCTTT. This sequence encodes CASSQGTGPSEAFF.

The V and J genes are TRBV11-2 and TRBJ2-1, with 10 bases lining up with TRBD2. CDR3 length: 16 amino acids. The V gene end was trimmed by 5 bases and the J gene end by 3 bases; junction bases not matched to a gene: 7. Germline V CDR1 and CDR2: SGHAT, FQNNGV. Here the CDR3 reads CASSEHPSGGYNEQFF. DNA of the CDR3: TGTGCCAGCAGCGAACATCCTAGCGGGGGCTACAATGAGCAGTTCTTC.

The rearrangement links TRBV5-1 to TRBJ1-1; 8 bases line up with TRBD1. The junction had 7 bases not matched to a gene; V was cut back by 4 bases and J by 5 bases. Germline V gene sequence: CDR1 SGHRS, CDR2 YFSETQ. CDR3 size: 14 residues. CDR3 loop: CASSPQGARTEAFF. CDR3 coding DNA: TGCGCCAGCAGCCCCCAGGGGGCGCGAACTGAAGCTTTCTTT.

This clone was counted only a few times. One junction end disagrees with the germline gene, perhaps due to a read error. The V and J genes are TRBV14 and TRBJ2-1; weak D call: TRBD2 (6 bases). Germline V CDR1 and CDR2: SGHDN, FVKESK. CDR3 length: 17 residues. The CDR3 loop is CASSEDWGVGGLYEQFF. The CDR3 DNA is TGTGCCAGCAGCGAAGACTGGGGCGTGGGAGGTCTCTATGAGCAGTTCTTC.

This chain links TRBV13 with TRBJ2-5; D remains ambiguous. Per the germline V gene, CDR1 is PRHDT and CDR2 is FYEKMQ (reference sequence). The CDR3 has 12 residues. Trimming removed 4 bases at V and 5 bases at J, with 8 bases between. The CDR3 DNA reads as TGTGCCAGCAGCTCTACCTCGGAGACCCAGTACTTC. Its protein is CASSSTSETQYF.

The J gene is TRBJ1-2, the V gene TRBV29-1; TRBD1 agrees at 7 bases. CDR1 and CDR2 (germline): SQVTM, ANQGSEA. The CDR3 spans 14 residues. V gave up 6 bases and J gave up 3 bases; unmatched junction bases: 10. As DNA, the CDR3 is TGCAGCGTACACAGACAGGGCCCGGACTATGGCTACACCTTC. As protein: CSVHRQGPDYGYTF. Full variable domain (outside the CDR3, taken from reference TRBV29-1 and TRBJ1-2): SAVISQKPSRDICQRGTSLTIQCQVDSQVTMMFWYRQQPGQSLTLIATANQGSEATYESGFVIDKFPISRPNLTFSTLTVSNMSPEDSSIYLCSVHRQGPDYGYTFGSGTRLTVV.

The chain couples TRBV7-2 to TRBJ2-1; TRBD2 matches at 7 bases. The V gene's germline CDR1 is SGHTA and CDR2 FQGNSA. CDR3 length: 18 residues. V lost 2 bases and J lost 0; bases outside the gene matches: 10. CDR3 region: CASSLIGLADSSYNEQFF. CDR3 sequence (DNA): TGTGCCAGCAGCTTAATCGGGCTAGCGGATAGCTCCTACAATGAGCAGTTCTTC.

J is TRBJ2-1 and V is TRBV4-3; D unclear. V dropped 4 bases and J dropped 4 bases, with 14 bases sitting between them. The CDR3 spans 15 residues. Germline loops: CDR1 LGHNA, CDR2 YSLEER. CDR3 amino acids: CASSPADGRYNEQFF. The CDR3 DNA reads TGCGCCAGCAGCCCTGCCGACGGCAGATACAATGAGCAGTTCTTC.

The chain recombines TRBV18 with TRBJ2-3; D uncertain. Germline values: CDR1 KGHSH, CDR2 LQKENI. V lost 4 bases and J 0 bases, leaving 14 bases between the germline ends. The CDR3 has 16 residues. The CDR3: CASSRTPSSSTDTQYF. CDR3 nucleotide sequence: TGTGCCAGCTCACGGACCCCGTCCTCTAGCACAGATACGCAGTATTTT.

This clone was seen only a few times. The chain employs TRBV27 and TRBJ2-5; a possible D gene is TRBD2 (5 bases). Germline V gene sequence: CDR1 MNHEY, CDR2 SMNVEV (reference sequence). Trimming took off 10 bases at V and 6 bases at J, with 12 bases between the two ends. The CDR3 totals 11 residues. The CDR3 bases are TGTGCCACCTGGACGGGGAAGACCCAGTACTTC. It yields the protein CATWTGKTQYF.

This clone was seen a single time. This chain uses TRBV28 with TRBJ2-7; D gene uncertain. CDR3 size: 12 residues. V lost 5 bases and J lost 2, with 7 bases in between. CDR1 and CDR2 from the germline V gene are MDHEN and SYDVKM. The CDR3 DNA reads as TGTGCCAGCAGTATAGGAGCCTACGAGCAGTACTTC. Translated: CASSIGAYEQYF.

V is TRBV4-1 and J is TRBJ2-7; D gene ambiguous. Looked up from germline, CDR1 is MGHRA and CDR2 is YSYEKL. V was clipped by 6 bases and J by 2 bases, with 17 bases between them. CDR3 length: 15 amino acids. This CDR3 reads CASRYGPDPAYEQYF. CDR3 bases: TGCGCCAGCAGATACGGGCCGGATCCAGCCTACGAGCAGTACTTC.

This sequence joins TRBV6-1 and TRBJ1-1; D is uncertain. Trimming removed 2 bases from V and 0 bases from J, with 1 base in between. This CDR3 has 12 residues. Per germline, CDR1 MNHNS and CDR2 SASEGT. The CDR3 sequence is CASSELNTEAFF. The CDR3 DNA reads TGTGCCAGCAGTGAATTGAACACTGAAGCTTTCTTT.

This clone was detected once. A much larger clone is a single base away; this may be a read error. This sample includes further DNA sequences coding for the same CDR3. The chain combines TRBV27 with TRBJ2-6; D is uncertain. The V end lost 4 bases, the J end lost 0 bases, and 4 bases lay between the germline ends. The germline V gene has CDR1 MNHEY and CDR2 SMNVEV (reference sequence). The CDR3 spans 14 residues. Here the CDR3 DNA reads TGTGCCAGCAGTTACAGCTCTGGGGCCAACGTCCTGACTTTC. Translated: CASSYSSGANVLTF.

This rearrangement joins TRBV19 to TRBJ1-5; D remains unclear. Germline-derived CDR1 and CDR2 are LNHDA and SQIVND (reference sequence). The CDR3 sequence is 12 residues long. The CDR3 nucleotides read TGTGGGAAGGCGGGAGGAAACCAGCCCCAGCATTTT. Its translation is CGKAGGNQPQHF.

For the CDR3, the DNA is TGTGCCAGCATCTCCGGTGAGGGGGCCTCAGATACGCAGTATTTT. It codes for CASISGEGASDTQYF. This chain connects TRBV27 to TRBJ2-3; 7 bases fit TRBD1. The V and J ends lost 7 bases and 4 bases, in that order; junction bases with no gene match: 11. The CDR3 has 15 residues. Per the germline V gene, CDR1 is MNHEY and CDR2 is SMNVEV (reference sequence).

This chain joins TRBV29-1 and TRBJ2-7; a weak D match, TRBD2 (6 bases). CDR3 size: 14 residues. Germline-derived CDR1 and CDR2 are SQVTM and ANQGSEA. Trimming cost V 4 bases and J 5 bases, with 18 bases left between them. Here the CDR3 reads CSVVFSSGEDEQYF. The CDR3 DNA is TGCAGCGTTGTTTTTTCGTCGGGAGAGGACGAGCAGTACTTC.

The chain carries TRBV4-1 and TRBJ2-3; D remains unclear. The CDR3 has 13 amino acids. CDR1 and CDR2 (germline): MGHRA, YSYEKL. Deletions cut 4 bases from V and 2 bases from J, with 7 bases between. The CDR3 coding sequence is TGCGCCAGCAGCCCCCCCAACACAGATACGCAGTATTTT. This translates into CASSPPNTDTQYF.

V and J are TRBV19 and TRBJ2-7, with TRBD1 matching 10 bases. V dropped 6 bases and J dropped 5; count of bases not matched to a gene: 7. Germline V gene data show CDR1 as LNHDA and CDR2 as SQIVND (reference sequence). This CDR3 contains 14 residues. CDR3 nucleotides: TGTGCCAGTAGCCCCGGGACAGGGGTCCACGAGCAGTACTTC. This translates into CASSPGTGVHEQYF.

The chain uses TRBV4-1 and TRBJ2-7; no clear D gene. The CDR3 is 15 residues long. Per germline, CDR1 MGHRA and CDR2 YSYEKL. V shed 1 base and J shed 2 bases, with 12 bases lying between them. CDR3 region: CASSQGNSGAYEQYF. The CDR3 DNA is TGCGCCAGCAGCCAAGGGAATTCTGGTGCCTACGAGCAGTACTTC.

This rearrangement joins TRBV28 to TRBJ2-5, with TRBD1 matching over 8 bases. V shed 2 bases and J 7 bases; nucleotides not matched to a gene: 6. Germline V gives CDR1 MDHEN, CDR2 SYDVKM. This CDR3 spans 14 amino acids. As DNA, the CDR3 is TGTGCCAGCAGTTTAGGCGGGACAGGTGGGACCCAGTACTTC. Its protein product is CASSLGGTGGTQYF.

The chain recombines TRBV27 with TRBJ2-3; D is tentatively TRBD1 or TRBD2 (6 bases each). Germline V gene sequence: CDR1 MNHEY, CDR2 SMNVEV (reference sequence). Trimming left V 8 bases short and J 5 bases short, with 26 bases between. This CDR3 is 17 amino acids long. The CDR3 DNA reads TGTGCCAGCTCCTTATCGGGGTTGCTAGAGGGGGGAGATACGCAGTATTTT. It is translated as CASSLSGLLEGGDTQYF.

Written as DNA, the CDR3 is TGTGCCAGCAGCTTACTACTGCCCGGGACAGACTCCTACGAGCAGTACTTC. Translating it yields CASSLLLPGTDSYEQYF. V gene TRBV7-8 combines with J gene TRBJ2-7, with 7 nucleotides matching TRBD1. Germline V gene sequence: CDR1 SGHVS, CDR2 FQNEAQ. The CDR3 length is 17 residues. The V and J ends lost 2 bases and 0 bases, in that order; junction bases with no gene match: 10.